This T cell receptor beta chain was retrieved from a study of radiotherapy plus CTLA-4 blockade in lung cancer. Study overall: Objective responses emerged in around a sixth of patients, and roughly 30% attained disease control.

Study results and limitations: Following radiotherapy plus ipilimumab, tumor-derived TCR clones expanded in the blood. Reported findings show early blood T cell clone dynamics, with interferon-beta, best predicted response.

Here immunoSEQ multiplex PCR was the method, and the copy in TCRdb shows in-frame clones only, minus some. The table records over 10,000 clones, 84% of them present only once. This clone was counted a few times. The antigen remains unidentified. Each patient with chemo-refractory metastatic non-small-cell lung cancer was treated with focal radiation plus CTLA-4 blockade using ipilimumab. Trimming cost V 4 bases and J 4 bases; bases outside gene matches: 2. CDR1 and CDR2 (germline): LNHDA, SQIVND (reference sequence). The CDR3 is 16 residues long. This receptor was identified in a human donor with non-small cell lung cancer that progressed on radiotherapy plus ipilimumab. Sample: peripheral blood, taken from a patient treated with radiotherapy plus ipilimumab. This chain connects TRBV19 to TRBJ2-6, with TRBD1 matching over 12 bases. The CDR3 DNA reads TGTGCCAGTAGTACGGGACAGGGGGCCGGGGCCAACGTCCTGACTTTC. Its protein is CASSTGQGAGANVLTF.